The 30 T cell receptor beta chains below come from one sample, sequenced in a study of shared clonotypes between healthy human individuals. TCRdb's table, derived via immunoSEQ multiplex PCR, lists solely in-frame clones and lacks some. The sample includes 2,100,000 or so clones, approximately 96% seen only once; the top ten take approximately 0.13%. The specimen was naive CD4+ T cells sorted from blood. Subset in this sample: CD45RA+ positively selected. The receptors shown here come from a man younger than 35 in good health.

Of note for this clone: One junction end does not reproduce the germline sequence, and a read error may be involved. The chain recombines TRBV11-3 with TRBJ2-1, with D perhaps matching TRBD2 (5 bases). The germline V gene encodes CDR1 SGHNT and CDR2 YENEEA. CDR3 size: 13 residues. CDR3 nucleotide sequence: TGTGCCAGCAGCATAGAAGCGGTTGGTGAGCAGTTCTTC. Translation: CASSIEAVGEQFF.

V is TRBV28 and J is TRBJ2-5, with a tentative D call TRBD1 (6 bases). The CDR3 covers 15 residues. Per germline, CDR1 MDHEN and CDR2 SYDVKM. Between the trimmed V and J ends, which lost 6 bases and 4 bases, there was a span of 18 bases. This chain's CDR3 is CASRRTTGKGETQYF. CDR3 in DNA: TGTGCCAGCAGGCGTACCACAGGGAAAGGAGAGACCCAGTACTTC.

The CDR3 is CASVAGNMAFF. For the CDR3, the DNA is TGTGCCAGCGTCGCAGGGAACATGGCTTTCTTT. The chain carries TRBV6-5 and TRBJ1-1; D may be TRBD1 (5 bases). Deletions cut 8 bases from V and 11 bases from J, with 15 bases between. The length of the CDR3 is 11 residues. From germline, CDR1 is MNHEY and CDR2 SVGAGI.

The J gene is TRBJ2-2, the V gene TRBV18; TRBD2 is a possible D gene (5 bases). V was cut by 6 bases and J by 4 bases, with 24 bases left in between. The CDR3 length is 18 residues. Germline V gene lookup returns CDR1 KGHSH and CDR2 LQKENI. CDR3 amino acids: CASSSGRTGLNGTGELFF. The CDR3 DNA reads TGTGCCAGCTCCTCGGGGAGAACTGGACTGAATGGCACCGGGGAGCTGTTTTTT.

Concerning this clone: This CDR3 is missing its conserved last phenylalanine or tryptophan, likely due to a read error. The DNA is left out, because the CDR3 cannot be placed on it with certainty; the CDR3 is given as TCRdb lists it. The rearrangement links TRBV25-1 to TRBJ2-7. The germline CDR1 and CDR2 sequences are MGHDK and SYGVNS. A total of 9 residues make up the CDR3, ends included. The CDR3 is CASSRFDLP.

This rearrangement joins TRBV5-1 to TRBJ1-5; TRBD1 matches 10 bases. The ends lost 4 bases at V and 7 bases at J; junction bases unmatched: 8. The CDR3 sequence is 15 residues long. Germline CDR1 and CDR2: SGHRS and YFSETQ. The DNA of the CDR3 is TGCGCCAGCAGCGCTACCGGGACAGGGGAGCAGCCCCAGCATTTT. It specifies CASSATGTGEQPQHF. The full variable domain, in which reference TRBV5-1 and TRBJ1-5 provide the parts outside the CDR3, is KAGVTQTPRYLIKTRGQQVTLSCSPISGHRSVSWYQQTPGQGLQFLFEYFSETQRNKGNFPGRFSGRQFSNSRSEMNVSTLELGDSALYLCASSATGTGEQPQHFGDGTRLSIL.

This sequence joins TRBV18 and TRBJ2-5; 7 bases line up with TRBD1. The CDR3 spans 13 residues. J lost 4 bases, V lost 4 bases, and 3 bases had no gene match. CDR1 and CDR2 (germline): KGHSH, LQKENI. The CDR3 reads CASSQNRGETQYF. CDR3 nucleotides: TGTGCCAGCTCACAAAACAGGGGAGAGACCCAGTACTTC.

DNA for the CDR3: TGTGCCACCAGACTAGCGGAGACCCAGTACTTC. Encoded protein: CATRLAETQYF. The V gene is TRBV19, the J gene TRBJ2-5, with TRBD2 matching 8 bases. The CDR3 extends over 11 amino acids. The V and J ends lost 10 bases and 5 bases, in that order; junction bases with no gene match: 3. Germline V gene lookup returns CDR1 LNHDA and CDR2 SQIVND (reference sequence).

The chain uses TRBV9 and TRBJ2-2; TRBD2 matches 7 bases. Germline V CDR1 and CDR2: SGDLS, YYNGEE. J gave up 4 bases and V 4 bases, and 7 bases lay outside the gene matches. This CDR3 contains 15 residues. CDR3 amino acids: CASSPSGILTGELFF. The DNA for the CDR3 is TGTGCCAGCAGCCCAAGCGGGATCCTCACCGGGGAGCTGTTTTTT.

The chain employs TRBV5-4 and TRBJ2-1, with 8 bases matching TRBD1. This CDR3 spans 15 amino acids. V shed 4 bases and J 7 bases; nucleotides not matched to a gene: 10. Germline lookup yields CDR1 SGHNT and CDR2 YYREEE (reference sequence). CDR3 coding DNA: TGTGCCAGCAGCCCAGGGGGCGCGTCAAGGAATGAGCAGTTCTTC. Translated, it gives CASSPGGASRNEQFF.

CDR3 bases: TGTGCCAGCAGTTACTCGTCGCTCGGGCCGAGGAACGAGCAGTACTTC. As protein: CASSYSSLGPRNEQYF. The V call is TRBV6-5, the J call TRBJ2-7; no clear D gene. This CDR3 spans 16 amino acids. The germline CDR1 and CDR2 sequences are MNHEY and SVGAGI. Trimming left V 0 bases short and J 5 bases short, with 17 bases between.

This rearrangement joins TRBV28 to TRBJ1-5; no clear D gene. Germline lookup yields CDR1 MDHEN and CDR2 SYDVKM. The CDR3 has 12 amino acids. The V gene lost 7 bases and the J gene lost 2 bases, with 6 bases spanning the gap. CDR3: CASISGNQPQHF. CDR3 sequence (DNA): TGTGCCAGCATCAGCGGCAATCAGCCCCAGCATTTT.

The chain combines TRBV10-3 with TRBJ1-6; D not resolved. Trimming took 8 bases from V and 8 from J, leaving 13 bases between them. The germline V gene has CDR1 ENHRY and CDR2 SYGVKD. The CDR3 contains 13 residues. The CDR3 is CAIGNSQYSPLHF. CDR3 coding DNA: TGTGCCATCGGCAACAGCCAATATTCACCCCTCCACTTT.

The chain has TRBV27 and TRBJ1-4; a weak D match, TRBD1 (5 bases). The CDR3 loop spans 16 amino acids. The V gene's germline CDR1 is MNHEY and CDR2 SMNVEV (reference sequence). Trimming removed 7 bases at V and 1 base at J, with 16 bases between. DNA of the CDR3: TGTGCCAGCACCAGATCATCAGGGTTAACTAATGAAAAACTGTTTTTT. Its protein is CASTRSSGLTNEKLFF.

The chain combines TRBV18 with TRBJ2-3, with 8 nucleotides matching TRBD1. The V gene end was trimmed by 4 bases and the J gene end by 0 bases; junction bases not matched to a gene: 9. In germline, CDR1 is KGHSH, CDR2 LQKENI. CDR3 length: 17 amino acids. CDR3 in amino acids: CASSRPNRGKSTDTQYF. The DNA for the CDR3 is TGTGCCAGCTCACGGCCGAACAGGGGGAAAAGCACAGATACGCAGTATTTT.

This clone occurred once. This rearrangement joins TRBV28 to TRBJ1-1, with 10 nucleotides matching TRBD1. With 3 bases clipped from V and 3 bases from J, the junction kept 7 bases outside the gene matches. Per the germline V gene, CDR1 is MDHEN and CDR2 is SYDVKM. This CDR3 has 16 amino acids. Here the CDR3 reads CASSFTPGTGDTEAFF. CDR3 DNA sequence: TGTGCCAGCAGTTTCACGCCCGGGACAGGGGACACTGAAGCTTTCTTT.

The chain is built from TRBV20-1 and TRBJ1-1; no definite D call. CDR3 length: 11 amino acids. Germline CDR1 and CDR2: DFQATT and SNEGSKA (reference sequence). The CDR3 region has the DNA TGCTCCGGTGGCCTCGGCACTGAAGCTTTCTTT. Protein sequence: CSGGLGTEAFF.

CDR3 bases: TGCGCCAGCAGCTTGGGCGGGACTAGCGGGGGTCAAGAGACCCAGTACTTC. Its protein is CASSLGGTSGGQETQYF. This chain joins TRBV5-1 and TRBJ2-5; 14 bases are shared with TRBD2. This CDR3 region has 17 residues. The junction had 3 bases not matched to a gene; V was cut back by 0 bases and J by 2 bases. Germline V gene lookup returns CDR1 SGHRS and CDR2 YFSETQ. The full variable domain, with the rest looked up from reference TRBV5-1 and TRBJ2-5, is KAGVTQTPRYLIKTRGQQVTLSCSPISGHRSVSWYQQTPGQGLQFLFEYFSETQRNKGNFPGRFSGRQFSNSRSEMNVSTLELGDSALYLCASSLGGTSGGQETQYFGPGTRLLVL.

V and J are TRBV19 and TRBJ2-5; 11 positions match TRBD2. CDR1 and CDR2 (germline): LNHDA, SQIVND (reference sequence). The V and J ends lost 3 bases and 7 bases, in that order; junction bases with no gene match: 10. The CDR3 is 16 residues long. The CDR3 DNA follows: TGTGCCAGTAGTATGTTAGCGGGGGGGCATGCGGGGACCCAGTACTTC. Amino acids: CASSMLAGGHAGTQYF.

The CDR3 loop reads CASSGRQETQYF. The CDR3 nucleotides read TGTGCCAGCAGCGGGAGACAAGAGACCCAGTACTTC. This chain connects TRBV6-1 to TRBJ2-5, with a tentative D call TRBD2 (6 bases). This CDR3 is 12 amino acids long. Between the trimmed V and J ends, which lost 6 bases and 2 bases, there was a span of 7 bases. The germline V gene has CDR1 MNHNS and CDR2 SASEGT.

The chain links TRBV6-1 to TRBJ2-2, with D possibly being TRBD2 (5 bases). CDR1 and CDR2 (germline): MNHNS, SASEGT. Trimming took 5 bases from V and 4 from J, leaving 14 bases between them. There are 15 residues in the CDR3. CDR3 DNA: TGTGCCAGCAGTCGGGGTGGGTTCGGCACCGGGGAGCTGTTTTTT. This sequence encodes CASSRGGFGTGELFF.

The gene calls are TRBV7-2 and TRBJ2-7; D remains ambiguous. Between the trimmed V and J ends, which lost 3 bases and 5 bases, there was a span of 11 bases. The CDR3 is 13 residues long. CDR1 SGHTA and CDR2 FQGNSA come from the germline V gene. The chain's CDR3 is CASSFEVRDEQYF. CDR3 bases: TGTGCCAGCAGCTTCGAGGTTAGGGACGAGCAGTACTTC.

The CDR3 loop reads CASRKGLGNTEAFF. CDR3 sequence (DNA): TGTGCCAGCAGAAAGGGACTTGGGAACACTGAAGCTTTCTTT. V and J are TRBV5-4 and TRBJ1-1; the D gene is possibly TRBD1 (5 bases). V gave up 5 bases and J gave up 1 base, with 12 bases separating them. The CDR3 spans 14 residues. Germline V gene data show CDR1 as SGHNT and CDR2 as YYREEE (reference sequence).

The chain uses TRBV11-2 and TRBJ1-1; tentative D call: TRBD1 (6 bases). CDR1 and CDR2 (germline): SGHAT, FQNNGV. Trimming pared 6 bases from V and 2 bases from J, leaving 16 bases between. The CDR3 consists of 15 residues. CDR3 loop: CASRRPGHRNTEAFF. The DNA for the CDR3 is TGTGCCAGCAGGCGGCCGGGACACAGAAACACTGAAGCTTTCTTT.

This clone was seen once. The chain uses TRBV10-1 and TRBJ2-3; D may match TRBD1 or TRBD2 (6 bases each). The CDR3 loop spans 14 amino acids. With 8 bases removed from V and 3 bases from J, the gap between germline ends came to 15 bases. Looked up from germline, CDR1 is WNHNN and CDR2 is SYGVQD (reference sequence). CDR3 amino acids: CASSVGGPTDTQYF. The DNA of the CDR3 is TGCGCCAGCTCAGTGGGGGGCCCGACAGATACGCAGTATTTT.

A word on this clone: The same CDR3 is also encoded by other DNA sequences in this sample. The chain employs TRBV9 and TRBJ1-5; TRBD1 aligns across 10 bases. The J segment lost 4 bases and the V segment lost 2 bases, leaving 3 bases of the junction unmatched. Per germline, CDR1 SGDLS and CDR2 YYNGEE. CDR3 length: 15 residues. The CDR3 nucleotides read TGTGCCAGCAGCGTCGGGACAGGGGCTAATCAGCCCCAGCATTTT. Amino acid sequence: CASSVGTGANQPQHF.

The chain employs TRBV29-1 and TRBJ2-7; 7 positions match TRBD1. The CDR3 loop spans 10 amino acids. Germline V gene lookup returns CDR1 SQVTM and CDR2 ANQGSEA. The V segment lost 6 bases and the J segment 6 bases; nucleotides outside the gene matches: 2. The CDR3 DNA sequence: TGCAGCGTCACAGGGGCCGAGCAGTACTTC. Translating it yields CSVTGAEQYF.

The chain joins TRBV10-1 to TRBJ2-7, with D hard to call. Trimming shortened V by 2 bases and J by 6 bases, and 8 bases separated the two germline ends. Germline V gene sequence: CDR1 WNHNN, CDR2 SYGVQD (reference sequence). The CDR3 is made up of 12 amino acids. The CDR3 here is CASSERPLEQYF. DNA of the CDR3: TGCGCCAGCAGTGAGAGACCACTCGAGCAGTACTTC.

The chain joins TRBV19 to TRBJ1-4, with 7 nucleotides matching TRBD1. The junction had 8 bases not matched to a gene; V was cut back by 5 bases and J by 5 bases. This CDR3 region has 15 residues. Per germline, CDR1 LNHDA and CDR2 SQIVND (reference sequence). The CDR3 region has the DNA TGTGCCAGTAGTCCAGGGGGGCAGGAGAATGAAAAACTGTTTTTT. It yields the protein CASSPGGQENEKLFF.

For this clone: The sample has other DNA sequences that encode this CDR3 too. The rearrangement uses TRBV7-2 and TRBJ1-2, with 10 positions matching TRBD1. The CDR3 spans 13 residues. CDR1 is SGHTA, CDR2 FQGNSA, per germline. The V gene end was trimmed by 3 bases and the J gene end by 5 bases; junction bases not matched to a gene: 0. In nucleotides, the CDR3 is TGTGCCAGCAGCTTGGGACAGGGGTATGGCTACACCTTC. Residues: CASSLGQGYGYTF.